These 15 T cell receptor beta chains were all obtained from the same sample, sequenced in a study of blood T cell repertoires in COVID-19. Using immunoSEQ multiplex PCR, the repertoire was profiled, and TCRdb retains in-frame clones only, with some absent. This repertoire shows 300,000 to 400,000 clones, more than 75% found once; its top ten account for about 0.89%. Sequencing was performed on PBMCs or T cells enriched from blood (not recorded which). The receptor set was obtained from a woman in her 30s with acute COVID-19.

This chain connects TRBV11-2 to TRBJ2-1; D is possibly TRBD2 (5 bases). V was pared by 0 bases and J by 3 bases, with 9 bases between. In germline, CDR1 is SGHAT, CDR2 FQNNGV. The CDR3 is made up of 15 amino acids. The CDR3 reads CASSLDGLYYNEQFF. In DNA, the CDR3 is TGTGCCAGCAGCTTAGACGGACTTTACTACAATGAGCAGTTCTTC.

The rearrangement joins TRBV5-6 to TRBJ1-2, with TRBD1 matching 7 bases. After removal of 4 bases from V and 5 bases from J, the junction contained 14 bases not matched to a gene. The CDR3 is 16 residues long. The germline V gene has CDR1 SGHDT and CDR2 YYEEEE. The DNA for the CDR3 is TGTGCCAGCAGCAGGGGGACAGAAGATAGGCCTTATGGCTACACCTTC. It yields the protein CASSRGTEDRPYGYTF.

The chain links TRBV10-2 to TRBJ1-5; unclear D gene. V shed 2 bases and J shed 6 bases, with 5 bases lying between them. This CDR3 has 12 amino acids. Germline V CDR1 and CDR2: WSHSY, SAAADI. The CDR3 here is CASSELRQPQHF. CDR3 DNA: TGCGCCAGCAGTGAGCTCCGTCAGCCCCAGCATTTT.

The CDR3 DNA follows: TGCGCCAGCAGCCAAGAAGACAGGGGCCAGCCCCAGCATTTT. Translating gives CASSQEDRGQPQHF. This chain joins TRBV4-3 and TRBJ1-5; 8 nucleotides match TRBD1. The V gene's germline CDR1 is LGHNA and CDR2 YSLEER. The CDR3 totals 14 residues. The V segment lost 0 bases and the J segment 7 bases; nucleotides outside the gene matches: 2.

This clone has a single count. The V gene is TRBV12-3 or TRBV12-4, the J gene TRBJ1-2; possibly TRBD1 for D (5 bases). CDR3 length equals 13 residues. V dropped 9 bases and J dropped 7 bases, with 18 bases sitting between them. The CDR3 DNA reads TGTGCCAGTACAGCAATGGCGGGGGGTGGCTACACCTTC. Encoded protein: CASTAMAGGGYTF.

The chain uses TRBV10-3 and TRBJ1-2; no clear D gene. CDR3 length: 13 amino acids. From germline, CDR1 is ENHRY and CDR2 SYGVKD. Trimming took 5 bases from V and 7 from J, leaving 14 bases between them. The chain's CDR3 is CAISWEGMSGYTF. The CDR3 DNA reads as TGTGCCATCAGTTGGGAGGGTATGTCTGGCTACACCTTC.

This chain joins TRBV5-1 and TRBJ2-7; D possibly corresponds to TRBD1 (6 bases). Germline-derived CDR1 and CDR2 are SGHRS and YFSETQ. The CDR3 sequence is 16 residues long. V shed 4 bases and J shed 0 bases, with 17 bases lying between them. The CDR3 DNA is TGCGCCAGCAGCCCGCAACCCGGACAGACCTCCTACGAGCAGTACTTC. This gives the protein CASSPQPGQTSYEQYF. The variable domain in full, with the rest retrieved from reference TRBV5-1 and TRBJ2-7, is KAGVTQTPRYLIKTRGQQVTLSCSPISGHRSVSWYQQTPGQGLQFLFEYFSETQRNKGNFPGRFSGRQFSNSRSEMNVSTLELGDSALYLCASSPQPGQTSYEQYFGPGTRLTVT.

The CDR3 sequence is CASSQDLGQTNQPQHF. CDR3 sequence (DNA): TGTGCCAGCAGCCAAGATCTGGGACAGACAAATCAGCCCCAGCATTTT. The chain uses TRBV3-1 (or the pseudogene TRBV3-2) and TRBJ1-5; TRBD1 matches 7 bases. The CDR3 consists of 16 residues. Germline trimming cut 0 bases from V and 4 bases from J; bases unmatched to any gene: 6. Germline-derived CDR1 and CDR2 are LGHDT and YNNKEL (reference sequence).

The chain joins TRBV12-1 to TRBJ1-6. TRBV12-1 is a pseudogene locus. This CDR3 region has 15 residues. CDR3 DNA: TGTTCCAGCAGCCCGGAGGAACTTGGTAATTCACCCCTCCACTTT. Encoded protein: CSSSPEELGNSPLHF.

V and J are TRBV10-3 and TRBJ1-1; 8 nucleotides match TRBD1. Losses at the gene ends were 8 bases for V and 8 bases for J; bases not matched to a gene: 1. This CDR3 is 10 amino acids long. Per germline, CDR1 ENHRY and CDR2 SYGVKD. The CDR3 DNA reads TGTGCCATCGGGGACAGGGAAGCTTTCTTT. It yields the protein CAIGDREAFF.

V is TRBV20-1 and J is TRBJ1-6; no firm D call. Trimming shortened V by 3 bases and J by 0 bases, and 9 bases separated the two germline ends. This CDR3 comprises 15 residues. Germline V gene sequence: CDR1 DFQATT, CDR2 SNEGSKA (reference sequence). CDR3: CSASEGSSYNSPLHF. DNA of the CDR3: TGCAGTGCTAGTGAAGGGAGCTCCTATAATTCACCCCTCCACTTT.

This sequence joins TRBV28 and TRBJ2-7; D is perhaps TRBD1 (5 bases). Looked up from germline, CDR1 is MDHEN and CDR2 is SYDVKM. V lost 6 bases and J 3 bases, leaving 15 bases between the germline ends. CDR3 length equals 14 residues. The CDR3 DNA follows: TGTGCCAGCAGGGAGAAATCAGGGTACTACGAGCAGTACTTC. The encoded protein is CASREKSGYYEQYF.

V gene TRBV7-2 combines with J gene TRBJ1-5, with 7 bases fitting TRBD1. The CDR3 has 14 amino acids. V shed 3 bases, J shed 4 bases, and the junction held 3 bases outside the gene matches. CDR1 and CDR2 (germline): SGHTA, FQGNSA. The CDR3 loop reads CASSFEGANQPQHF. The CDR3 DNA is TGTGCCAGCAGCTTTGAGGGGGCAAATCAGCCCCAGCATTTT.

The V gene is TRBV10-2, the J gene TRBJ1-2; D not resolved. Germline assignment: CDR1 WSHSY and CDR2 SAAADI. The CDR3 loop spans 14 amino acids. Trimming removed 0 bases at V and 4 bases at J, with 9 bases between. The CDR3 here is CASSESVSPYGYTF. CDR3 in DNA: TGCGCCAGCAGTGAGTCCGTCAGTCCCTATGGCTACACCTTC.

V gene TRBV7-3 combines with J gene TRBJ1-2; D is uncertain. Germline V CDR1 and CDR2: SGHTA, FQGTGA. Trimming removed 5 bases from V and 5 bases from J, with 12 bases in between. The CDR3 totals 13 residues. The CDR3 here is CASSQGIGYGYTF. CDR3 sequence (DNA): TGTGCCAGCAGCCAAGGTATCGGGTATGGCTACACCTTC.